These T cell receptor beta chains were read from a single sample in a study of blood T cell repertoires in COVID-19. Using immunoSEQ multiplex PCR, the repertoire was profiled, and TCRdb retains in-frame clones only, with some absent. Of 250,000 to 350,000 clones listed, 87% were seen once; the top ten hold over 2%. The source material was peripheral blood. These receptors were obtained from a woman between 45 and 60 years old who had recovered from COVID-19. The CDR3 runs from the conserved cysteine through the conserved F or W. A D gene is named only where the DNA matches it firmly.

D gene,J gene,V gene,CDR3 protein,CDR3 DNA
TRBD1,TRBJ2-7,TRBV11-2,CASSWRAGQGLYEQYF,TGTGCCAGCAGCTGGCGGGCGGGACAGGGTCTATACGAGCAGTACTTC
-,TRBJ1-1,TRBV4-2,CASSQRPNQAFF,TGTGCCAGCAGCCAGAGGCCGAACCAAGCTTTCTTT
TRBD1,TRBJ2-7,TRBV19,CASSPGTGFSSYEQYF,TGTGCCAGTAGTCCCGGGACAGGCTTTAGCTCCTACGAGCAGTACTTC
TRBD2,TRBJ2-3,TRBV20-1,CSASGLAGGPSTDTQYF,TGCAGTGCTAGTGGGCTAGCGGGAGGGCCGAGCACAGATACGCAGTATTTT
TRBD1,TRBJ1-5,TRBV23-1,CASRGGSGQGNRYSNQPQHF,TGCGCCAGCAGGGGGGGGTCGGGACAGGGAAACCGTTATAGCAATCAGCCCCAGCATTTT
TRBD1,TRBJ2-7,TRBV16,CASSVSQGNYEQYF,TGTGCCAGCAGCGTATCACAGGGGAACTACGAGCAGTACTTC
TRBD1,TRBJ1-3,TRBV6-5,CASRQGISGNTIYF,TGTGCCAGCAGACAGGGGATCTCTGGAAACACCATATATTTT
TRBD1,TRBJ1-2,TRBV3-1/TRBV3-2,CASSPRTGLGYTF,TGTGCCAGCAGCCCCCGGACAGGGCTCGGCTACACCTTC
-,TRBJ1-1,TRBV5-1,CASSLEGRGNTEAFF,TGCGCCAGCAGCTTGGAGGGCAGGGGGAACACTGAAGCTTTCTTT
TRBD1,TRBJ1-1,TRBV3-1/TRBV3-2,CASSPPTGTGPTEAFF,TGTGCCAGCAGCCCGCCTACCGGGACAGGGCCCACTGAAGCTTTCTTT
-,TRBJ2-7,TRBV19,CASKVTDRGEQYF,TGTGCCAGTAAGGTCACAGACCGGGGAGAGCAGTACTTC
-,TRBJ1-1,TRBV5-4,CASSSSQDRSTEAFF,TGTGCCAGCAGCTCGAGCCAAGACAGGTCCACTGAAGCTTTCTTT
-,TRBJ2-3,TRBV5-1,CASSPGLEIATDTQYF,TGCGCCAGCAGCCCGGGTCTAGAGATCGCCACAGATACGCAGTATTTT
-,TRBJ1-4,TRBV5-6,CASTTRRENEKLFF,TGTGCCAGCACAACCAGACGGGAAAATGAAAAACTGTTTTTT